This T cell receptor beta chain is drawn from a study of early T cells in non-severe SARS-CoV-2 infection. With regard to this clonotype: The antigen remains undetermined.

Overall study results and limits: Using VDJdb, the matching emphasized anti-spike CD8 responses while missing private and CD4 specificities.

CDR1 is KGHSH, CDR2 LQKENI, per germline. The V and J ends lost 2 bases and 5 bases, in that order; junction bases with no gene match: 10. This CDR3 has 16 residues. Each cDNA molecule carried a unique molecular identifier. Each CDR3 protein gets one entry after TCRdb re-called the 5' RACE reads with MiXCR. This sample has roughly 110,000 distinct CDR3 sequences; 11% occur once, and the top ten carry about 7.6%. V gene TRBV18 combines with J gene TRBJ2-5; 8 bases fit TRBD2. This TCR derives from an adult who was a healthcare worker with PCR-confirmed SARS-CoV-2 infection or an uninfected control (not recorded which). What was sequenced was whole blood. As DNA, the CDR3 is TGTGCCAGCTCACCAAATATAGCGGGACTCACGGAGACCCAGTACTTC. This gives the protein CASSPNIAGLTETQYF.